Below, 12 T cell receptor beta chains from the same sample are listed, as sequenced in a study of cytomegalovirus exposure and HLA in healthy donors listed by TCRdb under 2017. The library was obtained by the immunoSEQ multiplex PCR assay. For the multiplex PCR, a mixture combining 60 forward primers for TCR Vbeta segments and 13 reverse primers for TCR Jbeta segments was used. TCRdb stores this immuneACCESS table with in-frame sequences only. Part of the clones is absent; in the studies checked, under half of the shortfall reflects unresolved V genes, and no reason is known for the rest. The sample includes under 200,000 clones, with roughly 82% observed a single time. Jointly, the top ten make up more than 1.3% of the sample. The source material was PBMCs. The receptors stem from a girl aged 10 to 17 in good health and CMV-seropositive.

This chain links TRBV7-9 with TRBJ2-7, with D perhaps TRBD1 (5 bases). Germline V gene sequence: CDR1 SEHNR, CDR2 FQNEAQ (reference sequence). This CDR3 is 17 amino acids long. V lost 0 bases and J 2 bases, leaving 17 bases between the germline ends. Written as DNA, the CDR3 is TGTGCCAGCAGCTTAGCCTGGCGCGCAGGGTCCCCCTACGAGCAGTACTTC. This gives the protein CASSLAWRAGSPYEQYF.

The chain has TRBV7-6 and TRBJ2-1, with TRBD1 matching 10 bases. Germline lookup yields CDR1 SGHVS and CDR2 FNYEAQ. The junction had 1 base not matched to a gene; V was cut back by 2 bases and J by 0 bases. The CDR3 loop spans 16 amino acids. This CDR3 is CASSLRTGGSYNEQFF. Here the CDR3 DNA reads TGTGCCAGCAGCTTAAGGACAGGGGGCTCCTACAATGAGCAGTTCTTC.

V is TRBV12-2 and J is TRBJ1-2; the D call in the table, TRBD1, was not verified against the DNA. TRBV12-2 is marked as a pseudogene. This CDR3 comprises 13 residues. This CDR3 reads CASRLGPGEGYTF. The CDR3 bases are TGTGCAAGTCGCTTAGGGCCAGGGGAAGGCTACACCTTC.

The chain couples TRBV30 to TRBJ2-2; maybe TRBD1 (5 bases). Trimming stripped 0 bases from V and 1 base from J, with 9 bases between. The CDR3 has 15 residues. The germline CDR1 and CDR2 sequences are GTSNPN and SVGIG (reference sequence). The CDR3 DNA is TGTGCCTGGAGTGTTGTTGACAGGAACACCGGGGAGCTGTTTTTT. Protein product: CAWSVVDRNTGELFF.

The CDR3: CASSLFLGLAGNNEQFF. CDR3 bases: TGTGCCAGCAGTTTATTTCTTGGACTAGCGGGTAACAATGAGCAGTTCTTC. The V call is TRBV27, the J call TRBJ2-1; 11 nucleotides match TRBD2. The CDR3 is made up of 17 amino acids. Germline V lookup: CDR1 MNHEY, CDR2 SMNVEV (reference sequence). Unmatched junction bases numbered 7, after V lost 1 base and J lost 5 bases.

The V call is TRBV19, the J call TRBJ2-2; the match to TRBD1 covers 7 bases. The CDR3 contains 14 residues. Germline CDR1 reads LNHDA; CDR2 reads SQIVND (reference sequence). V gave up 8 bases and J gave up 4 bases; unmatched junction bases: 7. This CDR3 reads CASSIQGVTGELFF. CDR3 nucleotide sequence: TGTGCCAGTTCCATCCAGGGGGTCACCGGGGAGCTGTTTTTT.

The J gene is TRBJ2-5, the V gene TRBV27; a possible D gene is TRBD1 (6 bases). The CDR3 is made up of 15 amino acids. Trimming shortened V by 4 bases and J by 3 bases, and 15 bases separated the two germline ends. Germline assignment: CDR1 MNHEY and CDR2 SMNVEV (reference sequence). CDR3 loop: CASSSPGAEKETQYF. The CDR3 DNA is TGTGCCAGCAGTTCCCCAGGGGCGGAAAAAGAGACCCAGTACTTC.

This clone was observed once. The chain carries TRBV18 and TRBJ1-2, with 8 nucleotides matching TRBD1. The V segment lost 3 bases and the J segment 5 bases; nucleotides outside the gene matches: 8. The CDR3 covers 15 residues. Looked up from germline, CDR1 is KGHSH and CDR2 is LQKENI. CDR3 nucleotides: TGTGCCAGCTCACCTTTTCGGGACAGGCGATATGGCTACACCTTC. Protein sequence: CASSPFRDRRYGYTF. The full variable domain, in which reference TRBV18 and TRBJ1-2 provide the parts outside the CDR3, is NAGVMQNPRHLVRRRGQEARLRCSPMKGHSHVYWYRQLPEEGLKFMVYLQKENIIDESGMPKERFSAEFPKEGPSILRIQQVVRGDSAAYFCASSPFRDRRYGYTFGSGTRLTVV.

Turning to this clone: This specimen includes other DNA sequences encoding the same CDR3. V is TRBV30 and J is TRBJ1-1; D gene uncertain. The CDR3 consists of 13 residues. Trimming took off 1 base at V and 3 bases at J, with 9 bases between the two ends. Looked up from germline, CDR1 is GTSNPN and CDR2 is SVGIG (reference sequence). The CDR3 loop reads CAWSGRRDTEAFF. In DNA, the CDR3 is TGTGCCTGGAGTGGACGGAGGGACACTGAAGCTTTCTTT.

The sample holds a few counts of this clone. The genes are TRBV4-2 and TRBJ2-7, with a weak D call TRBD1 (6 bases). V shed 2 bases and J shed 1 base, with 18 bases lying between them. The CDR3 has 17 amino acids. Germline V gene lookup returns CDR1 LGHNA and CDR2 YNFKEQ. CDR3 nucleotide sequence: TGTGCCAGCAGCCAACCCCCGGGGACAACAATTTCCTACGAGCAGTACTTC. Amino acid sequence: CASSQPPGTTISYEQYF.

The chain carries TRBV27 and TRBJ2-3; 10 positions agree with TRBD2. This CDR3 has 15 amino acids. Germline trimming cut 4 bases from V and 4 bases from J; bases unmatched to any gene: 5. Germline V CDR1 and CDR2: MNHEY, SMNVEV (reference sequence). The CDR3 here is CASSWTSGPPDTQYF. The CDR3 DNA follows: TGTGCCAGCAGTTGGACTAGCGGTCCCCCAGATACGCAGTATTTT.

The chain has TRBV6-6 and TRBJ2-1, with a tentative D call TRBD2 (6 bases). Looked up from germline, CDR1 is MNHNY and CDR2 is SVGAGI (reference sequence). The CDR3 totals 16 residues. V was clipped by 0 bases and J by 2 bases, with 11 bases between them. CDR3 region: CASSYSRRAAYNEQFF. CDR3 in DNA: TGTGCCAGCAGTTACTCAAGGAGGGCGGCCTACAATGAGCAGTTCTTC.